Below are 5 T cell receptor beta chains sequenced from a single sample in a study of blood T cell repertoires in COVID-19. Only in-frame clones appear in the TCRdb table, and some are missing; sequencing was by immunoSEQ multiplex PCR. The sample shows about 170,000 clones, about 92% of them seen only once. Sample: peripheral blood. These receptors originate from a man aged 30 to 45 with COVID-19, enrolled during active disease.

V gene TRBV11-2 combines with J gene TRBJ2-3; TRBD2 agrees at 9 bases. There are 16 residues in the CDR3. In germline, CDR1 is SGHAT, CDR2 FQNNGV. With 2 bases clipped from V and 6 bases from J, the junction kept 9 bases outside the gene matches. The CDR3 loop reads CASSLPTSGPFDTQYF. The CDR3 bases are TGTGCCAGCAGCTTACCTACTAGCGGGCCCTTTGATACGCAGTATTTT.

The chain links TRBV28 to TRBJ2-2; unclear D gene. With 7 bases removed from V and 4 bases from J, the gap between germline ends came to 16 bases. This CDR3 contains 15 residues. Germline CDR1 and CDR2: MDHEN and SYDVKM. In DNA, the CDR3 is TGTGCCAGCACCCTATTTCGACACTCCACCGGGGAGCTGTTTTTT. Residues: CASTLFRHSTGELFF.

The chain combines TRBV5-1 with TRBJ1-2; TRBD1 matches 7 bases. This CDR3 region has 16 residues. Germline V CDR1 and CDR2: SGHRS, YFSETQ. Trimming at V came to 4 bases and at J to 0 bases, leaving 9 bases not matched to a gene. The CDR3 nucleotides are TGCGCCAGCAGCCCTACCCCCGACAGGGCTAACTATGGCTACACCTTC. Encoded protein: CASSPTPDRANYGYTF.

J is TRBJ1-2 and V is TRBV15, with no clear D. Germline CDR1 LNHNV, CDR2 YYDKDF (reference sequence). The V end lost 0 bases, the J end lost 4 bases, and 6 bases lay between the germline ends. The CDR3 extends over 13 amino acids. The CDR3 coding sequence is TGTGCCACCAGCAGAGATCCCGTCTATGGCTACACCTTC. It translates to CATSRDPVYGYTF.

This chain joins TRBV5-6 and TRBJ2-1, with TRBD2 identical over 14 bases. Germline V lookup: CDR1 SGHDT, CDR2 YYEEEE. The junction had 8 bases not matched to a gene; V was cut back by 4 bases and J by 5 bases. The CDR3 runs 17 residues. CDR3 nucleotides: TGTGCCAGCAGCCAGACTAGCGGGGGGGCCGTGGACAATGAGCAGTTCTTC. Its translation: CASSQTSGGAVDNEQFF.